These 24 T cell receptor beta chains were all obtained from the same sample, sequenced in a study of post-analysis software for immune sequencing data. Libraries were made from TCR beta cDNA, and they carried unique molecular identifiers. TCRdb fed the PCR reads into MiXCR, producing one record per CDR3 protein. The sample consists of some 890,000 distinct CDR3 sequences, approximately 57% of them appearing once. Study conclusions and caveats: Higher frequency in patients than in controls was seen for five TRBV segments, with TRBV5-6, TRBV5-1 and TRBV20-1 among them.

No antigen has been assigned to these receptors. The sequencing input was blood. The receptor source for this set is a girl aged 5-17 years with multiple sclerosis.

This clonotype was seen only once. The gene calls are TRBV4-1 and TRBJ2-5; maybe TRBD2 (6 bases). The germline V and J ends were trimmed by 3 bases and 11 bases, with 28 bases remaining between them. The CDR3 runs 17 residues. The germline gives CDR1 MGHRA, CDR2 YSYEKL. The CDR3 nucleotides read TGCGCCAGCAGCCAGCGAGTACTAGCAGGGTCCTACAATGAGCAGTACTTC. Residues: CASSQRVLAGSYNEQYF.

This clonotype turned up a few times. This chain links TRBV5-1 with TRBJ1-2; D may be TRBD1 (5 bases). Germline CDR1 SGHRS, CDR2 YFSETQ. V lost 4 bases and J 0 bases, leaving 13 bases between the germline ends. CDR3 length: 15 amino acids. CDR3 bases: TGCGCCAGCAGCACCAGGGTGAACTCTAACTATGGCTACACCTTC. This codes for CASSTRVNSNYGYTF.

The V call is TRBV20-1, the J call TRBJ2-7; 10 bases map to TRBD2. Germline CDR1 is DFQATT and CDR2 is SNEGSKA (reference sequence). The CDR3 totals 13 residues. With 5 bases clipped from V and 5 bases from J, the junction kept 6 bases outside the gene matches. CDR3 in amino acids: CSALLAGVNEQYF. The CDR3 bases are TGCAGTGCTCTTCTAGCGGGAGTCAACGAGCAGTACTTC.

The V gene is TRBV5-1, the J gene TRBJ1-2; D may be TRBD1 (6 bases). The CDR3 is 14 amino acids. V gave up 0 bases and J gave up 8 bases, with 14 bases separating them. The germline CDR1 and CDR2 sequences are SGHRS and YFSETQ. CDR3 protein: CASSLASQGSGYTF. The CDR3 coding sequence is TGCGCCAGCAGCTTGGCTTCACAGGGAAGCGGCTACACCTTC.

CDR3 sequence (DNA): TGCAGTGCCACCCGGGGTAGCGGGGGACCACCGCGCACAGATACGCAGTATTTT. The encoded protein is CSATRGSGGPPRTDTQYF. The V gene is TRBV20-1, the J gene TRBJ2-3, with 9 nucleotides matching TRBD2. Germline CDR1 reads DFQATT; CDR2 reads SNEGSKA (reference sequence). The CDR3 is 18 residues long. V lost 6 bases and J lost 1; bases outside the gene matches: 17.

The V call is TRBV29-1, the J call TRBJ2-7, with 7 positions matching TRBD1. In germline, CDR1 is SQVTM, CDR2 ANQGSEA. The CDR3 totals 12 residues. Trimming at V came to 3 bases and at J to 3 bases, leaving 2 bases not matched to a gene. CDR3 loop: CSVDTGVYEQYF. DNA of the CDR3: TGCAGCGTTGATACAGGGGTCTACGAGCAGTACTTC.

The chain couples TRBV6-1 to TRBJ2-1; no definite D call. Germline CDR1 and CDR2: MNHNS and SASEGT. V lost 3 bases and J 8 bases, leaving 2 bases between the germline ends. This CDR3 has 10 residues. The chain's CDR3 is CASSDYEQFF. The CDR3 nucleotides read TGTGCCAGCAGTGACTATGAGCAGTTCTTC.

V usage is TRBV4-2 and J usage is TRBJ2-1; 7 bases agree with TRBD2. Germline CDR1 reads LGHNA; CDR2 reads YNFKEQ. This CDR3 has 14 amino acids. The junction had 5 bases not matched to a gene; V was cut back by 2 bases and J by 7 bases. The CDR3 is CASSQSGNGNEQFF. CDR3 DNA sequence: TGTGCCAGCAGCCAAAGCGGGAACGGGAATGAGCAGTTCTTC.

The chain couples TRBV9 to TRBJ2-7; either TRBD1 or TRBD2 may fit D (5 bases each). The J call may not be correct, given that the DNA end is closer to TRBJ2-5. This CDR3 spans 17 amino acids. Germline V gene sequence: CDR1 SGDLS, CDR2 YYNGEE. DNA of the CDR3: TGTGCCAGCAGCGCGAACCCCCAAGAGGGGACGGGTGAGACCCAGTACTTC. Amino acids: CASSANPQEGTGETQYF.

The rearrangement uses TRBV10-3 and TRBJ1-1; D gene uncertain. Trimming left V 8 bases short and J 1 base short, with 14 bases between. In germline, CDR1 is ENHRY, CDR2 SYGVKD. This CDR3 has 14 amino acids. The CDR3 region has the DNA TGTGCCATCCGGGAAGCTATTCGGAACACTGAAGCTTTCTTT. Encoded protein: CAIREAIRNTEAFF.

The J gene is TRBJ2-1, the V gene TRBV20-1, with TRBD2 matching 8 bases. With V trimmed by 0 bases and J by 5 bases, 6 bases remained unmatched. The CDR3 length is 15 residues. CDR1 is DFQATT, CDR2 SNEGSKA, per germline (reference sequence). The CDR3: CSAREGAGDHNEQFF. The CDR3 DNA reads as TGCAGTGCTAGAGAGGGAGCGGGAGACCACAATGAGCAGTTCTTC.

The rearrangement links TRBV7-2 to TRBJ1-2, with D hard to call. CDR1 SGHTA and CDR2 FQGNSA come from the germline V gene. The CDR3 loop spans 15 amino acids. V was shortened by 5 bases and J by 3 bases, with 16 bases between the two germline ends. DNA of the CDR3: TGTGCCAGCAGCCAAACCTCAGACACCCACTATGGCTACACCTTC. Translating gives CASSQTSDTHYGYTF.

The CDR3 DNA is TGCGCCAGCAGCACCGGGACCGTGTCAGATACGCAGTATTTT. This encodes CASSTGTVSDTQYF. The rearrangement joins TRBV5-1 to TRBJ2-3; D might be TRBD1 or TRBD2, each matching 5 bases. CDR3 length: 14 amino acids. V lost 4 bases to trimming and J lost 4 bases, with 13 bases between them. Germline-derived CDR1 and CDR2 are SGHRS and YFSETQ.

The chain uses TRBV5-1 and TRBJ2-7; 9 nucleotides align to TRBD1. The CDR3 has 17 amino acids. Trimming took 4 bases from V and 6 from J; bases not matched to a gene: 17. In germline, CDR1 is SGHRS, CDR2 YFSETQ. CDR3 region: CASSRGDRGIDNGEQYF. CDR3 sequence (DNA): TGCGCCAGCAGCAGAGGAGACAGGGGGATCGATAATGGCGAGCAGTACTTC.

The chain is built from TRBV29-1 and TRBJ2-1; TRBD2 agrees at 7 bases. Looked up from germline, CDR1 is SQVTM and CDR2 is ANQGSEA. V was pared by 3 bases and J by 5 bases, with 7 bases of the junction left unmatched. The CDR3 extends over 14 amino acids. This CDR3 is CSVDPGLADNEQFF. In nucleotides, the CDR3 is TGCAGCGTTGATCCTGGTCTAGCGGACAATGAGCAGTTCTTC.

Regarding this clonotype: Germline is not matched at one junction end, which may reflect a read error. J is TRBJ2-1 and V is TRBV7-9; maybe TRBD1 (6 bases). Germline CDR1 reads SEHNR; CDR2 reads FQNEAQ (reference sequence). There are 11 residues in the CDR3. CDR3 amino acids: CASVGDNEQFF. In DNA form, the CDR3 reads TGTGCCAGCGTCGGGGACAATGAGCAGTTCTTT.

The V call is TRBV7-3, the J call TRBJ1-5, with a tentative D call TRBD1 (5 bases). V was pared by 8 bases and J by 4 bases, with 15 bases between. The CDR3 runs to 14 residues. CDR1 is SGHTA and CDR2 is FQGTGA in the germline V gene. The CDR3 loop reads CASSEGGVNQPQHF. CDR3 sequence (DNA): TGTGCCAGCTCGGAGGGAGGGGTAAATCAGCCCCAGCATTTT. Using reference TRBV7-3 and TRBJ1-5 for the parts outside the CDR3, the full variable domain is GAGVSQTPSNKVTEKGKYVELRCDPISGHTALYWYRQSLGQGPEFLIYFQGTGAADDSGLPNDRFFAVRPEGSVSTLKIQRTERGDSAVYLCASSEGGVNQPQHFGDGTRLSIL.

This clonotype turned up a few times. V gene TRBV5-1 combines with J gene TRBJ2-7; 14 bases are a match to TRBD2. J lost 4 bases, V lost 3 bases, and 3 bases had no gene match. Germline V lookup: CDR1 SGHRS, CDR2 YFSETQ. The CDR3 has 15 amino acids. This chain's CDR3 is CASSYRLAGGYEQYF. CDR3 nucleotides: TGCGCCAGCAGCTACCGACTAGCGGGAGGGTACGAGCAGTACTTC. Filled out from reference TRBV5-1 and TRBJ2-7, the complete variable domain reads KAGVTQTPRYLIKTRGQQVTLSCSPISGHRSVSWYQQTPGQGLQFLFEYFSETQRNKGNFPGRFSGRQFSNSRSEMNVSTLELGDSALYLCASSYRLAGGYEQYFGPGTRLTVT.

This rearrangement joins TRBV5-1 to TRBJ2-7; 7 nucleotides match TRBD1. CDR1 is SGHRS and CDR2 is YFSETQ in the germline V gene. The CDR3 totals 13 residues. J was trimmed by 2 bases and V by 5 bases; bases with no gene match: 4. The CDR3: CASRTGTAYEQYF. CDR3 DNA sequence: TGCGCCAGCAGAACCGGGACAGCCTACGAGCAGTACTTC.

V usage is TRBV12-3 or TRBV12-4 and J usage is TRBJ1-2; 7 positions match TRBD1. V gave up 3 bases and J gave up 4 bases; unmatched junction bases: 11. The CDR3 covers 16 residues. The CDR3 sequence is CASSFPDRSWSYGYTF. CDR3 nucleotide sequence: TGTGCCAGCAGTTTCCCGGACAGGTCGTGGAGCTATGGCTACACCTTC.

This chain connects TRBV20-1 to TRBJ2-5, with 8 bases fitting TRBD2. The J call may be incorrect, as the DNA end agrees better with TRBJ2-7. In germline, CDR1 is DFQATT, CDR2 SNEGSKA (reference sequence). The CDR3 is made up of 14 amino acids. The CDR3 DNA is TGCAGTGCGGGCGGGCGAGCGGGAGACCGCGAGCAGTACTTC. It yields the protein CSAGGRAGDREQYF.

The chain uses TRBV5-1 and TRBJ2-1, with 12 bases matching TRBD2. V dropped 0 bases and J dropped 8; count of bases not matched to a gene: 3. CDR3 length: 15 amino acids. Looked up from germline, CDR1 is SGHRS and CDR2 is YFSETQ. In DNA form, the CDR3 reads TGCGCCAGCAGCTTGGCGACTAGCGGGAGCCATGAGCAGTTCTTC. Protein: CASSLATSGSHEQFF. The full variable domain, completed using reference TRBV5-1 and TRBJ2-1, is KAGVTQTPRYLIKTRGQQVTLSCSPISGHRSVSWYQQTPGQGLQFLFEYFSETQRNKGNFPGRFSGRQFSNSRSEMNVSTLELGDSALYLCASSLATSGSHEQFFGPGTRLTVL.

The rearrangement joins TRBV29-1 to TRBJ2-3, with D unclear. V shed 6 bases and J shed 3 bases, with 13 bases lying between them. The germline V gene has CDR1 SQVTM and CDR2 ANQGSEA. The CDR3 is 13 amino acids. CDR3 residues: CSVDRTPTDTQYF. The CDR3 DNA reads TGCAGCGTGGATAGGACCCCGACAGATACGCAGTATTTT.

The chain uses TRBV5-1 and TRBJ2-5, with D maybe TRBD2 (5 bases). The DNA end is more similar to TRBJ2-7, so the J call may be wrong. The germline gives CDR1 SGHRS, CDR2 YFSETQ. This CDR3 has 13 residues. The CDR3 loop reads CASSLVGELEQYF. The CDR3 coding sequence is TGCGCCAGCAGCTTGGTGGGAGAGCTCGAGCAGTACTTC.